The rows below give T cell receptor beta chains drawn from one sample of a study of shared clonotypes between healthy human individuals. Clones were sequenced by immunoSEQ multiplex PCR, and TCRdb holds only the in-frame ones, with some missing. Of about 610,000 clones listed, roughly 95% are singletons. Sample: naive CD8+ T cells sorted from blood. These receptors came from a woman aged 30 to 39 in good health. The CDR3 runs from the conserved cysteine through the conserved F or W. D genes are given only for firm matches. Where a row states a size, it is once, few, many or the class of an expanded clone; other rows omit it.

d_gene | abundance | j_gene | v_gene | CDR3aa | CDR3nt
- | - | TRBJ2-1 | TRBV10-2 | CASKSGAANEQFF | TGCGCCAGCAAGTCAGGGGCGGCAAATGAGCAGTTCTTC
- | - | TRBJ2-7 | TRBV7-2 | CASSTESYEQYF | TGTGCCAGCAGCACAGAGTCCTACGAGCAGTACTTC
TRBD2 | - | TRBJ2-7 | TRBV13 | CASSSATSGDPFEQYF | TGTGCCAGCAGCTCCGCGACTAGCGGGGACCCCTTTGAGCAGTACTTC
TRBD2 | - | TRBJ2-1 | TRBV5-1 | CASSLYTSGGFSSYNEQFF | TGCGCCAGCAGCTTGTATACTAGCGGAGGCTTTAGCTCCTACAATGAGCAGTTCTTC
- | - | TRBJ1-4 | TRBV28 | CATGVNEKLFF | TGTGCCACAGGGGTTAATGAAAAACTGTTTTTT
- | - | TRBJ2-7 | TRBV11-2 | CASSLDPSGGSYEQYF | TGTGCCAGCAGCTTAGATCCGTCAGGGGGGTCCTACGAGCAGTACTTC
TRBD2 | - | TRBJ2-7 | TRBV28 | CASSMGLAAYEQYF | TGTGCCAGCAGTATGGGACTAGCGGCCTACGAGCAGTACTTC
- | once | TRBJ1-6 | TRBV7-9 | CASSPRTDYNSPLHF | TGTGCCAGCAGCCCCCGGACAGATTATAATTCACCCCTCCACTTT
- | - | TRBJ2-5 | TRBV9 | CASSGRYEETQYF | TGTGCCAGCAGCGGGCGCTACGAAGAGACCCAGTACTTC
- | - | TRBJ2-2 | TRBV7-7 | CASSPHRTVGSGELFF | TGTGCCAGCAGCCCTCACAGGACGGTAGGGTCCGGGGAGCTGTTTTTT
- | - | TRBJ2-7 | TRBV10-2 | CASSELASPTYEQYF | TGCGCCAGCAGTGAGTTAGCTAGCCCCACCTACGAGCAGTACTTC
- | - | TRBJ2-7 | TRBV6-5 | CASSDLYEQYF | TGTGCCAGCAGTGATCTCTACGAGCAGTACTTC
- | - | TRBJ1-1 | TRBV28 | CASLGAPNTEAFF | TGTGCCAGCCTAGGGGCGCCGAACACTGAAGCTTTCTTT
TRBD2 | - | TRBJ2-3 | TRBV7-2 | CASSLDPPSGEGDTQYF | TGTGCCAGCAGCTTAGACCCACCTAGCGGGGAGGGGGATACGCAGTATTTT
TRBD1 | - | TRBJ1-1 | TRBV2 | CASSDRSGGGTEAFF | TGTGCCAGCAGTGACCGTTCAGGGGGAGGGACTGAAGCTTTCTTT
- | - | TRBJ2-3 | TRBV28 | CASKERETRTDTQYF | TGTGCCAGCAAAGAACGGGAGACCCGCACAGATACGCAGTATTTT
TRBD2 | once | TRBJ2-7 | TRBV7-3 | CASSSGPGLGHEQYF | TGTGCCAGCAGCTCAGGCCCGGGACTAGGGCACGAGCAGTACTTC
- | - | TRBJ2-7 | TRBV27 | CASSLSQFNEQYF | TGTGCCAGCAGTTTAAGTCAGTTCAACGAGCAGTACTTC
- | - | TRBJ1-2 | TRBV1 | CTSRSAIVRKTYGYTF | TGCACCAGCAGGTCCGCTATTGTGCGAAAGACCTATGGCTACACCTTC
TRBD2 | - | TRBJ2-1 | TRBV13 | CASSTRTSAGGTNEQFF | TGTGCCAGCAGCACCCGGACTAGCGCGGGTGGTACGAATGAGCAGTTCTTC
- | - | TRBJ1-2 | TRBV6-6 | CASSYTPIGTYGYTF | TGTGCCAGCAGTTACACCCCCATAGGGACCTATGGCTACACCTTC